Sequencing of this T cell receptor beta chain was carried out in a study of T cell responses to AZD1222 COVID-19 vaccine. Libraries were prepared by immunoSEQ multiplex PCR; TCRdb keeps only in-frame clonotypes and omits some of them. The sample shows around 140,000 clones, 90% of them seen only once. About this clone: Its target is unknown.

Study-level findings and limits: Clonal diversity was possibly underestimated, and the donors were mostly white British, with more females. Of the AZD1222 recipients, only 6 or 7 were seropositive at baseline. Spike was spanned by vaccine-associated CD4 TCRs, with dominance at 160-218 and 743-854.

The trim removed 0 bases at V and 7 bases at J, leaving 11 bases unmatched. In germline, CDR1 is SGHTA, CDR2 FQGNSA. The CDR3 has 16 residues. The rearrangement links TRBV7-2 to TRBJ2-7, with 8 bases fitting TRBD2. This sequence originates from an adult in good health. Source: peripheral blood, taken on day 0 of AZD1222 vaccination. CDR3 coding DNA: TGTGCCAGCAGCTTAGCGAGGGCTAGCGGGCTAGATGAGCAGTACTTC. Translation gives CASSLARASGLDEQYF.